What follows is one T cell receptor (beta chain) and its context. As yet, its antigen is unknown. Possible read error: a much larger clone is one base away. Time point here: persistent/refractory GD, antithyroid drugs over 5 years with positive TRAb. PBMC RNA was the source of the TCR library. Recruitment took place at an endocrinology department in Xi'an, China. Staff took about 10 milliliters of peripheral blood and put it into EDTA tubes. These data come from a study of regulatory T cells in long-lasting Graves disease. Regarding the study as a whole: Persistent disease showed a preference for TRBV28, TRBJ1-2 and TRBJ2-5. Tissue studied was limited to peripheral blood, excluding thyroid tissue.

TCR beta libraries were built with iRepertoire HTBI primers and Arm-PCR of CDR3 regions. TCRdb reanalysed the multiplex PCR reads using MiXCR and keeps one entry per CDR3 protein. This sample carries fewer than 550,000 distinct CDR3 sequences, roughly 21% of them seen once, and the ten largest clones take roughly 7%. This CDR3 region has 14 residues. Germline loops: CDR1 LGHDT, CDR2 YNNKEL (reference sequence). Sequenced material: peripheral blood mononuclear cells (PBMCs), taken when the disease was refractory, from a patient treated with antithyroid drugs. This chain uses TRBV3-1 with TRBJ1-1; no firm D call. The TCR sequence derives from a female donor with Graves disease. DNA of the CDR3: TGTGCCAGCGGCCAAGATCACCTGAACACTGAAGCTTTCTTT. Translating gives CASGQDHLNTEAFF.